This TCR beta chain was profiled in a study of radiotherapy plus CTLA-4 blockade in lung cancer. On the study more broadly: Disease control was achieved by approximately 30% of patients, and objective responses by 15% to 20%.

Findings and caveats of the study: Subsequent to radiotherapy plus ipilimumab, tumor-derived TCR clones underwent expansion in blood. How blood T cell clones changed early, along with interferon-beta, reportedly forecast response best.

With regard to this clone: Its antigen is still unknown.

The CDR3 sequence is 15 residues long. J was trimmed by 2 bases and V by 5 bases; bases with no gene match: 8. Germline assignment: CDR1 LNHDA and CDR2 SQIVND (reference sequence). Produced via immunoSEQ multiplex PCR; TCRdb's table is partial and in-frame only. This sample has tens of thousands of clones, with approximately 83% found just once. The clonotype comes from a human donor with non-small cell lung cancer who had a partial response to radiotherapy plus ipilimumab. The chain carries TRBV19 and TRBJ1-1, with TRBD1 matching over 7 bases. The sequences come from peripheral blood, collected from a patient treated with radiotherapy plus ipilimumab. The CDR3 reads CASSPHRGGNTEAFF. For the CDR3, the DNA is TGTGCCAGTAGTCCCCACAGGGGAGGAAACACTGAAGCTTTCTTT.